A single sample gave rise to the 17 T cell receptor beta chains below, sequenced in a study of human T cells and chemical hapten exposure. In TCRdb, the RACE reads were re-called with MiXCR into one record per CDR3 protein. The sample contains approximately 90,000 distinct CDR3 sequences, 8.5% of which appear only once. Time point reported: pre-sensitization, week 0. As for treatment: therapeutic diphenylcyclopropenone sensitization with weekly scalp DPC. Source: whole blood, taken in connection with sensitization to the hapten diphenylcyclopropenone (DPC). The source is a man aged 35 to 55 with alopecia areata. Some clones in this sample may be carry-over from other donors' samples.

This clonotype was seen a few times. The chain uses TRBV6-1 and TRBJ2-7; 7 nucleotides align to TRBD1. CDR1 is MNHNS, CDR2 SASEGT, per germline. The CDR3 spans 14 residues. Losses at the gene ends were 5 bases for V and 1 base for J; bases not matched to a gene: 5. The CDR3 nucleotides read TGTGCCAGCAGTCGAAGGGGACAGTCCTACGAGCAGTACGTC. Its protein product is CASSRRGQSYEQYV.

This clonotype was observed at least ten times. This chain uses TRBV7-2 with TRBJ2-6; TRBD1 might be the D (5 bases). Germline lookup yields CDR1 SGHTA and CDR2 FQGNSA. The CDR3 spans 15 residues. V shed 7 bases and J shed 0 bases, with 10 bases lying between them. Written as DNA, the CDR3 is TGTGCCAGCACTCCAGACAGCTCTGGGGCCAACGTCCTGACTTTC. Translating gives CASTPDSSGANVLTF.

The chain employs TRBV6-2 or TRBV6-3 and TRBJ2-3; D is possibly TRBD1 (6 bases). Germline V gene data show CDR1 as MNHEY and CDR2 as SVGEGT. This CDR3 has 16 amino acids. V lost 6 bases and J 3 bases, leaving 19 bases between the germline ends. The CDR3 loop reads CASSGKSLTGTDTQYF. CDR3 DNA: TGTGCCAGCAGCGGGAAGAGCCTGACAGGTACAGATACGCAGTATTTT.

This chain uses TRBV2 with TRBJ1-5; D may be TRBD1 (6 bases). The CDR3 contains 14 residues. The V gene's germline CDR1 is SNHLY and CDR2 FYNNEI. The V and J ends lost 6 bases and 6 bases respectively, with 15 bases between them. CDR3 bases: TGTGCCAGCAGGAAGGGGGGGGCCGGTCAGCCCCAGCATTTT. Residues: CASRKGGAGQPQHF.

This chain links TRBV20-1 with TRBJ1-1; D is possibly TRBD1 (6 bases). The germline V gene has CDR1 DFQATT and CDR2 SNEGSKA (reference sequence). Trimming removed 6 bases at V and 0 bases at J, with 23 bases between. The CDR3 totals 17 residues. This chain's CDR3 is CSARRGGLRYLNTEAFF. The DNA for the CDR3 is TGCAGTGCCCGCCGAGGGGGTCTCCGTTATTTGAACACTGAAGCTTTCTTT.

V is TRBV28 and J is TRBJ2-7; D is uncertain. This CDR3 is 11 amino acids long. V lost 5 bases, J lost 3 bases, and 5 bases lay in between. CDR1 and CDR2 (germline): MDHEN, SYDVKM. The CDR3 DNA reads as TGTGCCAGCAGTACCCTCTACGAGCAGTACGTC. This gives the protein CASSTLYEQYV.

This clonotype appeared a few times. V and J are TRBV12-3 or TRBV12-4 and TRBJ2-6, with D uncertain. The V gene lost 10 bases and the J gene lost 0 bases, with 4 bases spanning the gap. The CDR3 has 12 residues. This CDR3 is CAMASGANVLTF. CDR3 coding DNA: TGTGCCATGGCCTCTGGGGCCAACGTCCTGACTTTC.

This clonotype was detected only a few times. This CDR3 reads CSAVGLAGYTDTQYF. The CDR3 DNA reads TGCAGTGCTGTTGGACTAGCGGGGTACACAGATACGCAGTATTTT. This sequence joins TRBV20-1 and TRBJ2-3, with 12 nucleotides matching TRBD2. The CDR3 totals 15 residues. V shed 5 bases, J shed 2 bases, and the junction held 5 bases outside the gene matches. In germline, CDR1 is DFQATT, CDR2 SNEGSKA (reference sequence).

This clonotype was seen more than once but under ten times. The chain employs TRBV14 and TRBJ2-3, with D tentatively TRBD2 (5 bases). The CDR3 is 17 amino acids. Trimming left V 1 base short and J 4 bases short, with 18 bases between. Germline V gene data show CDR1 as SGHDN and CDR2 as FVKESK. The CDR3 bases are TGTGCCAGCAGCCAAGTAGGGAGATCCAGTGGAGCAGATACGCAGTATTTT. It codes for CASSQVGRSSGADTQYF.

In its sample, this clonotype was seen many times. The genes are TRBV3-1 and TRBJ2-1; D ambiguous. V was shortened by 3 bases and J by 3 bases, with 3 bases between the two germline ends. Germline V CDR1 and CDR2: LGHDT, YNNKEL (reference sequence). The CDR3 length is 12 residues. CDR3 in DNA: TGTGCCAGCAGCCACCTCTACAATGAGCAGTTCTTC. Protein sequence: CASSHLYNEQFF.

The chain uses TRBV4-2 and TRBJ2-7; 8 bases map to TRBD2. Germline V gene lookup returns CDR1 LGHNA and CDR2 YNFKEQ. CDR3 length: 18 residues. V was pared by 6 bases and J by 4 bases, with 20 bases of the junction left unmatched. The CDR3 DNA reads TGTGCCAGCAGGCCAACCCCCCGGGTATTAGCGGGATTATACGAGCAGTACGTC. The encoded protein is CASRPTPRVLAGLYEQYV.

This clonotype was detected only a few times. CDR3 sequence: CSARDEQGATDTQYF. CDR3 sequence (DNA): TGCAGTGCTAGAGACGAACAGGGGGCGACAGATACGCAGTATTTT. This chain connects TRBV20-1 to TRBJ2-3; 9 bases map to TRBD1. The V gene end was trimmed by 0 bases and the J gene end by 3 bases; junction bases not matched to a gene: 4. Germline assignment: CDR1 DFQATT and CDR2 SNEGSKA (reference sequence). The CDR3 is 15 amino acids.

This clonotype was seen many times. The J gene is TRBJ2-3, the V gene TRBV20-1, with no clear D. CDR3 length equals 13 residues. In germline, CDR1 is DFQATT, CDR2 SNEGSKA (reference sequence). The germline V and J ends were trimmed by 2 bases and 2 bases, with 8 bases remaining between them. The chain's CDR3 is CSARPRATDTQYF. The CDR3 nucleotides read TGCAGTGCTAGACCTAGGGCCACAGATACGCAGTATTTT.

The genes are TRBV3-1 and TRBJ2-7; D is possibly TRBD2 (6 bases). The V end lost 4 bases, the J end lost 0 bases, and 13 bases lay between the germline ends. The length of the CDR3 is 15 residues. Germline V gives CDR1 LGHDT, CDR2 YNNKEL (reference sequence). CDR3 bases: TGTGCCAGCAGCCGTCAACGGGAGAGCTCCTACGAGCAGTACGTC. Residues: CASSRQRESSYEQYV.

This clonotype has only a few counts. CDR3 residues: CASSSSGREIEQYV. The CDR3 DNA follows: TGTGCCAGCAGCTCTAGCGGGAGAGAGATCGAGCAGTACGTC. The chain is built from TRBV28 and TRBJ2-7; 10 bases are a match to TRBD2. The CDR3 is 14 amino acids. V trimming: 6 bases; J trimming: 6 bases; junction bases outside the gene matches: 8. From germline, CDR1 is MDHEN and CDR2 SYDVKM.

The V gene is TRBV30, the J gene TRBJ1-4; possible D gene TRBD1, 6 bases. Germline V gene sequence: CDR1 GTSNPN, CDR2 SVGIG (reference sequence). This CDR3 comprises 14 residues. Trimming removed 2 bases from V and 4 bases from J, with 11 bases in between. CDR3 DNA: TGTGCCTGGAGTCCGGACAGCCTTAATGAAAAACTGTTTTTT. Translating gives CAWSPDSLNEKLFF.

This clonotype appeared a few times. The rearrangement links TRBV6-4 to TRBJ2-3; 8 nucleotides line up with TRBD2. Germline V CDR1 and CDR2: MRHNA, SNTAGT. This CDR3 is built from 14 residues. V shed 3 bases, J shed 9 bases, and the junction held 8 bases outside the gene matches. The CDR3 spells CASSELGGGGTQYF. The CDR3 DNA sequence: TGTGCCAGCAGTGAATTAGGCGGCGGGGGGACGCAGTATTTT.